Listed here are 9 T cell receptor beta chains from one sample, sequenced in a study of blood T cells in healthy people across ages. It was with a sample-barcoded 5' primer and a J-beta primer mix that a second PCR of roughly 6 to 11 cycles was run. TCRdb re-derived calls from the 5' RACE reads in MiXCR, one entry per CDR3 protein. Of 350,000 to 450,000 distinct CDR3 sequences in the sample, approximately 47% were seen once. The sequenced sample was blood. All receptors come from a man in his sixties in good health.

With regard to this clonotype: Germline and junction disagree at one end, which may indicate a read error. This chain connects TRBV28 to TRBJ2-1; 10 bases are a match to TRBD1. CDR3 length: 18 residues. In germline, CDR1 is MDHEN, CDR2 SYDVKM. CDR3 amino acids: CASGLKGIDRGPYNEQFF. DNA for the CDR3: TGTGCCAGCGGTTTAAAAGGAATCGACAGGGGGCCTTACAATGAGCAGTTCTTC.

This clonotype has a single count. This sequence joins TRBV29-1 and TRBJ2-5; 7 nucleotides agree with TRBD2. The CDR3 loop spans 12 amino acids. Germline V lookup: CDR1 SQVTM, CDR2 ANQGSEA. Trimming at V came to 2 bases and at J to 7 bases, leaving 4 bases not matched to a gene. CDR3 coding DNA: TGCAGCGTTGAACTGGGGGAGGGGACCCAGTACTTC. Translation: CSVELGEGTQYF.

V gene TRBV18 combines with J gene TRBJ2-1; D may be TRBD2 (6 bases). The germline V gene has CDR1 KGHSH and CDR2 LQKENI. The V and J ends lost 2 bases and 6 bases respectively, with 14 bases between them. The CDR3 totals 15 residues. The CDR3 nucleotides read TGTGCCAGCTCACCAAGCCCCCCGACTAGCAATGAGCAGTTCTTC. This codes for CASSPSPPTSNEQFF.

In the case of this clonotype: An end of the junction does not agree with germline; a read error may underlie this. V is TRBV4-1 and J is TRBJ2-1; 11 bases fit TRBD2. Germline CDR1 is MGHRA and CDR2 is YSYEKL. The CDR3 sequence is 19 residues long. The DNA of the CDR3 is TGTGCCAGCAGCTTTCACCTAGCGGGGGGCCTAAGTTCCTACAATGAGCAGTTCTTC. It specifies CASSFHLAGGLSSYNEQFF.

This clonotype was detected only a few times. V and J are TRBV29-1 and TRBJ2-1; TRBD2 aligns across 10 bases. V was clipped by 7 bases and J by 9 bases; unmatched bases: 6. From germline, CDR1 is SQVTM and CDR2 ANQGSEA. There are 12 residues in the CDR3. CDR3 bases: TGCAGCGGTAGCGGGAGGATTAGTGAGCAGTTCTTC. Amino acids: CSGSGRISEQFF.

The chain recombines TRBV20-1 with TRBJ2-5; TRBD2 aligns across 7 bases. The J call may be wrong; the DNA end is better matched by TRBJ2-7. The length of the CDR3 is 11 residues. Germline values: CDR1 DFQATT, CDR2 SNEGSKA (reference sequence). The CDR3 reads CSAGSGYEQYF. CDR3 DNA sequence: TGCAGTGCTGGTAGCGGGTACGAGCAGTACTTC.

V and J are TRBV6-1 and TRBJ2-1, with D hard to call. The CDR3 sequence is 15 residues long. V was pared by 0 bases and J by 6 bases, with 12 bases between. Germline CDR1 reads MNHNS; CDR2 reads SASEGT. This CDR3 is CASSEAPRAGNEQFF. CDR3 bases: TGTGCCAGCAGTGAAGCGCCTAGGGCTGGCAATGAGCAGTTCTTC.

The chain recombines TRBV9 with TRBJ2-2; no firm D call. The CDR3 runs to 12 residues. Trimming shortened V by 0 bases and J by 7 bases, and 4 bases separated the two germline ends. CDR1 and CDR2 from the germline V gene are SGDLS and YYNGEE. The CDR3 DNA reads TGTGCCAGCAGCGTAGGAATCGGGGAGCTGTTTTTT. Translating it yields CASSVGIGELFF.

V gene TRBV7-2 combines with J gene TRBJ2-7; 7 bases line up with TRBD2. The CDR3 has 15 residues. Germline CDR1 is SGHTA and CDR2 is FQGNSA. The ends lost 4 bases at V and 2 bases at J; junction bases unmatched: 8. The CDR3 DNA reads TGTGCCAGCAGCTCCTTTAGCGGGTCTACCTACGAGCAGTACTTC. Protein: CASSSFSGSTYEQYF.